This T cell receptor (beta chain) originates from a study of T cells in Graves' hyperthyroidism and ophthalmopathy. Study findings and constraints: Appearing also in blood were most of the thyroid clonotypes expanded above 0.001.

This clonotype showed up just a few times. Its antigen is still unknown. Amplification of TCR beta CDR3 regions used RNA as the template. The TCR CDR3 was amplified in a first-round RT-PCR using the HTBI primer set. In TCRdb, the multiplex PCR reads were re-called with MiXCR into one record per CDR3 protein. In the table there are about 590,000 distinct CDR3 sequences, approximately 15% of which are singletons. Ophthalmopathy patients had moderate-to-severe active disease, CAS ≥3, NOSPECS ≥4, and disease duration under 3 months. Each diagnosis was grounded in clinical symptoms, serum thyroxine and TRAb, thyroid ultrasound, and orbital computed tomography. The V end lost 4 bases, the J end lost 0 bases, and 13 bases lay between the germline ends. This CDR3 contains 16 residues. The germline V gene has CDR1 SGHVS and CDR2 FQNEAQ.

The sequence was collected from a young woman with Graves' ophthalmopathy. What was sequenced was blood. The chain uses TRBV7-8 and TRBJ1-3; TRBD1 might be the D (5 bases). The CDR3 DNA follows: TGTGCCAGCAGCTGGGGACTTGCCCTCTCTGGAAACACCATATATTTT. Its translation: CASSWGLALSGNTIYF.